The 15 T cell receptor beta chains reported below all come from one sample, sequenced in a study of Graves' ophthalmopathy and Graves' hyperthyroidism. RNA served as the template for amplifying TCR beta CDR3 regions. HTBI primers were used in a first-round RT-PCR, which preceded a second-round multiplex PCR. TCRdb itself ran the multiplex PCR reads through MiXCR, one entry per CDR3 protein. The table records about 640,000 distinct CDR3 sequences, about 38% of them present only once. Source material: peripheral blood. These receptors all come from an adult man with Graves' ophthalmopathy.

This clonotype was recorded a few times. V is TRBV27 and J is TRBJ2-2; no clear D. This CDR3 contains 14 residues. In germline, CDR1 is MNHEY, CDR2 SMNVEV (reference sequence). The V gene lost 5 bases and the J gene lost 8 bases, with 15 bases spanning the gap. CDR3 DNA: TGTGCCAGCAGTCCCCGGCAAATAGGGGGGGAGCTGTTTTTT. Amino acid sequence: CASSPRQIGGELFF.

This clonotype was seen at least ten times. This sequence joins TRBV5-1 and TRBJ1-4; TRBD1 is a possible D gene (5 bases). The germline V and J ends were trimmed by 4 bases and 4 bases, with 11 bases remaining between them. The CDR3 length is 14 residues. The germline CDR1 and CDR2 sequences are SGHRS and YFSETQ. In DNA form, the CDR3 reads TGCGCCAGCAGCCCTGGGACGGATAATGAAAAACTGTTTTTT. Amino acids: CASSPGTDNEKLFF.

This clonotype was found many times. The CDR3 coding sequence is TGTGCCAGCACAGGGAACACTGAAGCTTTCTTT. Translating it yields CASTGNTEAFF. This chain links TRBV6-5 with TRBJ1-1; D is undetermined. The CDR3 is 11 residues long. Germline CDR1 MNHEY, CDR2 SVGAGI. Trimming removed 7 bases from V and 1 base from J, with 4 bases in between.

A note on this clonotype: Since a much larger clone is just one base distant, this may be a read error. This chain uses TRBV7-2 with TRBJ2-7; unclear D gene. CDR3 length equals 14 residues. V was trimmed by 4 bases and J by 3 bases, leaving 13 bases between them. CDR1 and CDR2 from the germline V gene are SGHTA and FQGNSA. The chain's CDR3 is CASSSFRGLYEQYF. The CDR3 DNA sequence: TGTGCCAGCAGCTCCTTTAGAGGCCTCTACGAGCAGTACTTC. Combining the CDR3 with reference TRBV7-2 and TRBJ2-7 gives the whole variable domain GAGVSQSPSNKVTEKGKDVELRCDPISGHTALYWYRQSLGQGLEFLIYFQGNSAPDKSGLPSDRFSAERTGGSVSTLTIQRTQQEDSAVYLCASSSFRGLYEQYFGPGTRLTVT.

The gene calls are TRBV20-1 and TRBJ2-5; D possibly uses TRBD1 or TRBD2 (6 bases each). Germline CDR1 is DFQATT and CDR2 is SNEGSKA (reference sequence). V was pared by 5 bases and J by 9 bases, with 19 bases between. This CDR3 comprises 13 residues. The CDR3 DNA reads as TGCAGTGCTGCCCGGGGGCGAGGTCAGCCCCAGTACTTC. Amino acids: CSAARGRGQPQYF.

This clonotype was detected only a few times. The rearrangement joins TRBV4-1 to TRBJ1-2; possible D gene TRBD1, 6 bases. This CDR3 is 17 amino acids long. Per the germline V gene, CDR1 is MGHRA and CDR2 is YSYEKL. Trimming cost V 0 bases and J 6 bases, with 20 bases left between them. The DNA for the CDR3 is TGCGCCAGCAGCCAAGATGGGTGGACAGTTTTTATCGATGGCTACACCTTC. Translated: CASSQDGWTVFIDGYTF.

The V gene is TRBV10-3, the J gene TRBJ2-7, with D perhaps TRBD2 (7 bases). Germline-derived CDR1 and CDR2 are ENHRY and SYGVKD. This CDR3 has 13 residues. V lost 11 bases and J 0 bases, leaving 14 bases between the germline ends. This CDR3 reads CAWDGGHSYEQYF. DNA of the CDR3: TGTGCCTGGGACGGGGGGCACTCCTACGAGCAGTACTTC.

This clonotype was recorded a few times. The genes are TRBV27 and TRBJ1-1; 8 positions match TRBD1. The CDR3 is made up of 15 amino acids. Germline CDR1 and CDR2: MNHEY and SMNVEV (reference sequence). Trimming at V came to 5 bases and at J to 6 bases, leaving 11 bases not matched to a gene. The CDR3 DNA sequence: TGTGCCAGCAGTCCAGGGGGCGCGTCGGATCCTGAAGCTTTCTTT. Encoded protein: CASSPGGASDPEAFF.

To note about this clonotype: A much larger clone lies one base from this, so it may be a read error. Likely a read error: the CDR3 ends without its conserved phenylalanine or tryptophan. The V and J genes are TRBV2 and TRBJ1-2; D might be TRBD1 (5 bases). CDR3 length equals 15 residues. Germline lookup yields CDR1 SNHLY and CDR2 FYNNEI. V lost 8 bases and J lost 3, with 19 bases in between. For the CDR3, the DNA is TGTGCCAGCTCCGGGGCAGCCAGCCCCTACTATGGCTACACCCTC. It specifies CASSGAASPYYGYTL.

This clonotype was counted many times. The genes are TRBV7-8 and TRBJ1-2; D gene uncertain. This CDR3 is built from 14 residues. Deletions cut 5 bases from V and 0 bases from J, with 10 bases between. Germline V gene lookup returns CDR1 SGHVS and CDR2 FQNEAQ. The CDR3 is CASSTLLANYGYTF. DNA for the CDR3: TGTGCCAGCAGCACACTTCTAGCTAACTATGGCTACACCTTC.

V and J are TRBV7-2 and TRBJ1-4; TRBD1 might be the D (5 bases). The CDR3 length is 13 residues. Trimming removed 4 bases at V and 7 bases at J, with 10 bases between. CDR1 SGHTA and CDR2 FQGNSA come from the germline V gene. The CDR3 sequence is CASSYSGGEKLFF. In DNA, the CDR3 is TGTGCCAGCAGCTATAGCGGGGGTGAAAAACTGTTTTTT.

The chain couples TRBV10-3 to TRBJ2-7; 11 positions match TRBD1. The CDR3 contains 15 residues. The V and J ends lost 4 bases and 4 bases, in that order; junction bases with no gene match: 6. Germline V gives CDR1 ENHRY, CDR2 SYGVKD. In DNA form, the CDR3 reads TGTGCCATCAGTGGGACAGGGGGCATAAGTTACGAGCAGTACTTC. This gives the protein CAISGTGGISYEQYF.

This clonotype was seen at least ten times. CDR3 coding DNA: TGTGCCACAACAGGATTTGGCTACGAGCAGTACTTC. As protein: CATTGFGYEQYF. The V gene is TRBV19, the J gene TRBJ2-7, with a possible D match to TRBD1 (5 bases). From germline, CDR1 is LNHDA and CDR2 SQIVND (reference sequence). There are 12 residues in the CDR3. Trimming removed 10 bases at V and 3 bases at J, with 13 bases between.

The chain links TRBV11-2 to TRBJ2-7; D gene unclear. CDR3 length: 14 amino acids. Germline assignment: CDR1 SGHAT and CDR2 FQNNGV. V lost 5 bases and J 2 bases, leaving 13 bases between the germline ends. The DNA for the CDR3 is TGTGCCAGCAGCGACCCTAAGCAGACCTACGAGCAGTACTTC. It encodes CASSDPKQTYEQYF.

This clonotype was seen repeatedly, ten times or more. The chain has TRBV20-1 and TRBJ2-7; no definite D call. Germline lookup yields CDR1 DFQATT and CDR2 SNEGSKA (reference sequence). Deletions cut 3 bases from V and 4 bases from J, with 7 bases between. The CDR3 loop spans 11 amino acids. CDR3 coding DNA: TGCAGTGCTAGCGGACGGTACGAGCAGTACTTC. It specifies CSASGRYEQYF.